The 28 T cell receptor beta chains in this list originate from one sample, sequenced in a study of blood T cells in healthy people across ages. Sample-barcoded 5' priming and a J-beta primer mix drove a second PCR of about 6 to 12 cycles. From the 5' RACE reads, TCRdb called clonotypes with MiXCR, one entry per CDR3 protein. This table has hundreds of thousands of distinct CDR3 sequences, 20% to 30% appearing once. The same sample was also used in a study of T cells of mothers and their children.

Sequencing was performed on blood. These receptors were taken from a boy aged 10-17 years in good health.

This clonotype was counted between two and nine times. The gene calls are TRBV7-9 and TRBJ2-7; perhaps TRBD1 as D (6 bases). Trimming removed 5 bases at V and 2 bases at J, with 22 bases between. The V gene's germline CDR1 is SEHNR and CDR2 FQNEAQ (reference sequence). The CDR3 extends over 17 amino acids. The CDR3 nucleotides read TGTGCCAGCAGCCTACTCCCGACAGGAAAGAGACCCTACGAGCAGTACTTC. It yields the protein CASSLLPTGKRPYEQYF. Drawing the rest from reference TRBV7-9 and TRBJ2-7, the complete variable domain is DTGVSQNPRHKITKRGQNVTFRCDPISEHNRLYWYRQTLGQGPEFLTYFQNEAQLEKSRLLSDRFSAERPKGSFSTLEIQRTEQGDSAMYLCASSLLPTGKRPYEQYFGPGTRLTVT.

The V and J genes are TRBV2 and TRBJ2-5, with TRBD1 identical over 8 bases. The CDR3 covers 15 residues. From germline, CDR1 is SNHLY and CDR2 FYNNEI. V shed 7 bases, J shed 4 bases, and the junction held 11 bases outside the gene matches. This chain's CDR3 is CASILDRGGGETQYF. The CDR3 coding sequence is TGTGCCAGCATCCTAGACAGGGGCGGTGGAGAGACCCAGTACTTC.

The chain couples TRBV7-9 to TRBJ1-2, with TRBD1 identical over 8 bases. Germline V lookup: CDR1 SEHNR, CDR2 FQNEAQ (reference sequence). V lost 0 bases and J lost 9; bases outside the gene matches: 6. The CDR3 is 14 residues long. The DNA for the CDR3 is TGTGCCAGCAGCTTAGCGGACAGGGAAGGGAGCTACACCTTC. Protein: CASSLADREGSYTF. Filled out from reference TRBV7-9 and TRBJ1-2, the complete variable domain reads DTGVSQNPRHKITKRGQNVTFRCDPISEHNRLYWYRQTLGQGPEFLTYFQNEAQLEKSRLLSDRFSAERPKGSFSTLEIQRTEQGDSAMYLCASSLADREGSYTFGSGTRLTVV.

This clonotype came up a few times. V usage is TRBV28 and J usage is TRBJ2-2; unclear D gene. The V gene's germline CDR1 is MDHEN and CDR2 SYDVKM. Trimming shortened V by 6 bases and J by 4 bases, and 15 bases separated the two germline ends. This CDR3 comprises 15 residues. CDR3: CASSPPMGPTGELFF. The CDR3 DNA follows: TGTGCCAGCAGCCCCCCGATGGGCCCCACCGGGGAGCTGTTTTTT.

This clonotype was recorded at least ten times. This chain connects TRBV12-3 or TRBV12-4 to TRBJ2-4; TRBD1 agrees at 8 bases. The V gene end was trimmed by 5 bases and the J gene end by 7 bases; junction bases not matched to a gene: 10. The length of the CDR3 is 15 residues. CDR3 coding DNA: TGTGCCAGCAGTCCCGCCGGACAGGGCAGGAACATTCAGTACTTC. Protein: CASSPAGQGRNIQYF.

The V gene is TRBV4-2, the J gene TRBJ1-1, with 8 nucleotides matching TRBD1. CDR3 length: 16 amino acids. Germline V gives CDR1 LGHNA, CDR2 YNFKEQ. V shed 0 bases and J 0 bases; nucleotides not matched to a gene: 3. The CDR3 reads CASSQDRGLLNTEAFF. Here the CDR3 DNA reads TGTGCCAGCAGCCAAGACAGGGGGCTTTTGAACACTGAAGCTTTCTTT.

This clonotype was seen a few times. V usage is TRBV3-1 and J usage is TRBJ2-5; 13 positions match TRBD2. The J call could be wrong; TRBJ2-1 is a better fit for the DNA end. The germline V gene encodes CDR1 LGHDT and CDR2 YNNKEL (reference sequence). This CDR3 region has 14 residues. The CDR3 is CASGPLAGGVEQFF. The CDR3 region has the DNA TGTGCCAGCGGCCCACTAGCGGGAGGGGTTGAGCAGTTCTTC.

In this sample, this clonotype turned up a few times. The chain joins TRBV4-2 to TRBJ2-1, with 10 bases fitting TRBD1. The length of the CDR3 is 18 residues. Germline assignment: CDR1 LGHNA and CDR2 YNFKEQ. Trimming cost V 1 base and J 7 bases; bases outside gene matches: 13. The CDR3 DNA follows: TGTGCCAGCAGCCAAGTCTTCACCCGGACAGGGGGAACAAATGAGCAGTTCTTC. Protein sequence: CASSQVFTRTGGTNEQFF.

This clonotype was observed a few times. The V gene is TRBV7-9, the J gene TRBJ2-5, with 11 bases identical to TRBD2. V gave up 4 bases and J gave up 2 bases; unmatched junction bases: 9. The germline CDR1 and CDR2 sequences are SEHNR and FQNEAQ (reference sequence). The CDR3 sequence is 17 residues long. The CDR3 bases are TGTGCCAGCAGCTCTTGGCTAGCGGGGGGACCACAAGAGACCCAGTACTTC. It codes for CASSSWLAGGPQETQYF.

This chain connects TRBV20-1 to TRBJ2-7; D may be TRBD2 (7 bases). CDR1 is DFQATT and CDR2 is SNEGSKA in the germline V gene (reference sequence). Trimming left V 1 base short and J 5 bases short, with 24 bases between. The CDR3 runs 17 residues. The CDR3 is CSARALGGAEDDDEQYF. In nucleotides, the CDR3 is TGCAGTGCTAGAGCCCTAGGGGGGGCTGAGGATGATGACGAGCAGTACTTC.

This chain uses TRBV21-1 with TRBJ1-1; no DNA check was done on the table's D call, TRBD1. TRBV21-1 is classified as a pseudogene. The CDR3 is 11 amino acids. The DNA for the CDR3 is TGTGCCAAAGACAGGGGGACTGAAGCTTTCTTT. This codes for CAKDRGTEAFF.

There are a few counts of this clonotype. The chain joins TRBV12-3 or TRBV12-4 to TRBJ2-2, with 12 bases that match TRBD2. CDR3 length: 19 residues. V lost 5 bases to trimming and J lost 7 bases; unmatched junction nucleotides: 17. The chain's CDR3 is CASSPQLLAGGPRNGELFF. The DNA for the CDR3 is TGTGCCAGCAGTCCCCAACTTCTAGCGGGGGGGCCTCGGAACGGGGAGCTGTTTTTT.

V usage is TRBV7-2 and J usage is TRBJ2-1; 11 bases fit TRBD2. Germline V gene lookup returns CDR1 SGHTA and CDR2 FQGNSA. The CDR3 has 14 residues. Trimming at V came to 4 bases and at J to 15 bases, leaving 11 bases not matched to a gene. The DNA for the CDR3 is TGTGCCAGCAGCTCTTTAGCGGGGGGGCCCGCTTTGTTCTTC. Amino acid sequence: CASSSLAGGPALFF.

This clonotype was detected a few times. The chain recombines TRBV6-2 or TRBV6-3 with TRBJ1-5; D not resolved. The germline gives CDR1 MNHEY, CDR2 SVGEGT. V dropped 6 bases and J dropped 7 bases, with 13 bases sitting between them. This CDR3 comprises 13 residues. CDR3 residues: CASSNSGWQPQHF. In DNA form, the CDR3 reads TGTGCCAGCAGCAATTCCGGCTGGCAGCCCCAGCATTTT.

The chain employs TRBV4-3 and TRBJ2-5, with a tentative D call TRBD2 (7 bases). The end of the DNA is better explained by TRBJ2-1, so the J call may be wrong. Germline V CDR1 and CDR2: LGHNA, YSLEER. This CDR3 has 14 residues. CDR3 sequence reads: CASSQAGGRDEQFF. Here the CDR3 DNA reads TGCGCCAGCAGCCAAGCGGGGGGCAGGGATGAGCAGTTCTTC.

This chain connects TRBV7-2 to TRBJ2-7, with D possibly TRBD1 on 5 matching bases. The J call is in doubt because the DNA end fits TRBJ2-1 better. Germline V gives CDR1 SGHTA, CDR2 FQGNSA. CDR3 length: 14 residues. The CDR3 coding sequence is TGTGCCAGCAGCTTAGCCCTAGGGGTGGGTGAGCAGTTCTTC. Its translation is CASSLALGVGEQFF.

The table lists this clonotype with a few counts. The chain has TRBV3-1 and TRBJ2-3; 13 bases match TRBD2. The V and J ends lost 3 bases and 9 bases, in that order; junction bases with no gene match: 3. CDR1 is LGHDT and CDR2 is YNNKEL in the germline V gene (reference sequence). This CDR3 has 14 amino acids. DNA of the CDR3: TGTGCCAGCAGCCACGGGACTAGCGGGACCACGCAGTATTTT. This translates into CASSHGTSGTTQYF.

This clonotype was counted a few times. This chain links TRBV29-1 with TRBJ1-2; D perhaps matches TRBD1 (5 bases). The CDR3 consists of 13 residues. V was cut by 7 bases and J by 5 bases, with 17 bases left in between. Germline CDR1 SQVTM, CDR2 ANQGSEA. The CDR3 protein is CSAIDGTGYGYTF. The CDR3 DNA follows: TGCAGCGCCATAGACGGGACGGGATATGGCTACACCTTC.

This clonotype was found a few times. CDR3 protein: CASSQWLGETQYF. The CDR3, as DNA: TGCGCCAGCAGCCAATGGTTGGGGGAGACCCAGTACTTC. The chain recombines TRBV4-1 with TRBJ2-5; no clear D. V gave up 2 bases and J gave up 5 bases, with 9 bases separating them. The CDR3 is made up of 13 amino acids. CDR1 MGHRA and CDR2 YSYEKL come from the germline V gene.

The chain employs TRBV20-1 and TRBJ2-1, with D perhaps TRBD1 (6 bases). Per germline, CDR1 DFQATT and CDR2 SNEGSKA (reference sequence). Trimming shortened V by 6 bases and J by 7 bases, and 19 bases separated the two germline ends. The CDR3 is 14 amino acids. The CDR3 DNA sequence: TGCAGTGCCTCAGAACCCACAGGGCTGAATGAGCAGTTCTTC. Encoded protein: CSASEPTGLNEQFF.

This clonotype was seen only a few times. The chain recombines TRBV4-1 with TRBJ2-7, with TRBD2 matching 10 bases. J was trimmed by 2 bases and V by 0 bases; bases with no gene match: 7. The CDR3 runs to 17 residues. Per the germline V gene, CDR1 is MGHRA and CDR2 is YSYEKL. CDR3 DNA sequence: TGCGCCAGCAGCCAAGATCGGTTAGCGGGGGGAACCTACGAGCAGTACTTC. Translating it yields CASSQDRLAGGTYEQYF.

Points on this clonotype: Given a much more abundant clone one base away, this may be a read error. The chain has TRBV3-1 and TRBJ1-2; TRBD1 matches at 7 bases. The V gene's germline CDR1 is LGHDT and CDR2 YNNKEL (reference sequence). The CDR3 is 15 amino acids. This CDR3 is CAGSQGGGDTYGYTF. The CDR3 region has the DNA TGTGCCGGCAGCCAAGGAGGGGGCGATACCTATGGCTACACCTTC.

In its sample, this clonotype was seen many times. This sequence joins TRBV6-5 and TRBJ1-2; no clear D gene. Between the trimmed V and J ends, which lost 0 bases and 4 bases, there was a span of 12 bases. Germline CDR1 MNHEY, CDR2 SVGAGI. CDR3 size: 15 residues. CDR3 region: CASSYSAGGSYGYTF. The CDR3 nucleotides are TGTGCCAGCAGTTACTCGGCCGGTGGCTCCTATGGCTACACCTTC.

This clonotype was recorded a few times. The V gene is TRBV10-3, the J gene TRBJ2-3, with 14 bases fitting TRBD2. The V gene's germline CDR1 is ENHRY and CDR2 SYGVKD. There are 17 residues in the CDR3. V lost 6 bases to trimming and J lost 7 bases; unmatched junction nucleotides: 12. The CDR3 loop reads CAIRPGLAGVRAYTQYF. The CDR3 nucleotides are TGTGCCATCAGACCGGGACTAGCGGGGGTTAGAGCCTATACGCAGTATTTT.

This clonotype was counted a few times. This chain links TRBV9 with TRBJ2-7, with D tentatively TRBD2 (6 bases). The CDR3 runs to 13 residues. The V gene lost 4 bases and the J gene lost 7 bases, with 15 bases spanning the gap. Germline CDR1 reads SGDLS; CDR2 reads YYNGEE. The CDR3 nucleotides are TGTGCCAGCAGCCCCATCGGGAGCGGGGAGCAGTACTTC. It translates to CASSPIGSGEQYF.

This clonotype was seen once. This chain joins TRBV12-3 or TRBV12-4 and TRBJ1-2; the D is unclear. CDR3 size: 16 residues. V shed 2 bases and J shed 1 base, with 14 bases lying between them. The CDR3 DNA follows: TGTGCCAGCAGTTTACCCAAGGACGGCCTTAACTATGGCTACACCTTC. This translates into CASSLPKDGLNYGYTF.

The V and J genes are TRBV29-1 and TRBJ1-2, with D uncertain. The ends were cut back, 4 bases at V and 0 bases at J, with 12 bases in the middle. The CDR3 length is 14 residues. Germline V gives CDR1 SQVTM, CDR2 ANQGSEA. CDR3 in amino acids: CSVGEQTANYGYTF. Written as DNA, the CDR3 is TGCAGCGTTGGGGAACAGACCGCTAACTATGGCTACACCTTC.

The chain joins TRBV4-2 to TRBJ2-7; D may be TRBD2 (6 bases). This CDR3 is 16 amino acids long. In germline, CDR1 is LGHNA, CDR2 YNFKEQ. V was trimmed by 2 bases and J by 7 bases, leaving 21 bases between them. The CDR3, as DNA: TGTGCCAGCAGCCAACCCGGGGGTCCGGGGTTGAAGGAGCAGTACTTC. Amino acids: CASSQPGGPGLKEQYF.